The 22 T cell receptor beta chains presented below share a single source sample, sequenced in a study of cytotoxic CD8 clonotypes in ibrutinib-treated CLL. Sequencing was performed with immunoSEQ multiplex PCR; in TCRdb, only in-frame clones are kept and a portion is missing. The sample records over 250,000 clones, around 76% being singletons. The sample consisted of PBMCs, taken at disease progression, from a patient treated with ibrutinib. All receptors derive from a human donor with chronic lymphocytic leukemia.

The CDR3 DNA sequence: TGTGCCAGCAGCCCCGTTCCGGGACAGGGAGCGACCCAGTACTTC. This codes for CASSPVPGQGATQYF. J is TRBJ2-5 and V is TRBV11-2, with TRBD1 matching 9 bases. Trimming cost V 5 bases and J 7 bases; bases outside gene matches: 11. Germline V gene data show CDR1 as SGHAT and CDR2 as FQNNGV. This CDR3 is 15 amino acids long. Together with reference TRBV11-2 and TRBJ2-5, the CDR3 gives the full variable domain: EAGVAQSPRYKIIEKRQSVAFWCNPISGHATLYWYQQILGQGPKLLIQFQNNGVVDDSQLPKDRFSAERLKGVDSTLKIQPAKLEDSAVYLCASSPVPGQGATQYFGPGTRLLVL.

J is TRBJ2-7 and V is TRBV7-8; 8 nucleotides match TRBD2. The CDR3 is 15 amino acids. Germline V gene sequence: CDR1 SGHVS, CDR2 FQNEAQ. The ends lost 4 bases at V and 2 bases at J; junction bases unmatched: 7. CDR3 sequence: CASSSPGGPPYEQYF. In DNA form, the CDR3 reads TGTGCCAGCAGCTCTCCGGGAGGGCCTCCCTACGAGCAGTACTTC.

The V gene is TRBV7-9, the J gene TRBJ2-2; possible D gene TRBD1, 6 bases. The CDR3 length is 17 residues. The V gene's germline CDR1 is SEHNR and CDR2 FQNEAQ (reference sequence). V lost 5 bases and J lost 2, with 18 bases in between. The CDR3 coding sequence is TGTGCCAGCAGCCGGACTCGGACAGATGACAACACCGGGGAGCTGTTTTTT. As protein: CASSRTRTDDNTGELFF.

V is TRBV6-5 and J is TRBJ2-3; D is perhaps TRBD1 or TRBD2 (6 bases each). Germline assignment: CDR1 MNHEY and CDR2 SVGAGI. CDR3 size: 15 residues. V gave up 1 base and J gave up 6 bases, with 14 bases separating them. As DNA, the CDR3 is TGTGCCAGCAGTTACTACGGGGGCAGTGGGGATACGCAGTATTTT. Translation: CASSYYGGSGDTQYF.

J is TRBJ2-3 and V is TRBV5-8; 11 bases agree with TRBD2. The germline V gene encodes CDR1 SGHTS and CDR2 YDEGEE. V lost 5 bases, J lost 5 bases, and 7 bases stayed unmatched. There are 15 residues in the CDR3. The CDR3 bases are TGTGCCAGCAGTTTAGCGGGAGGGTCCGGAGATACGCAGTATTTT. It translates to CASSLAGGSGDTQYF.

This clone was detected only a few times. The chain is built from TRBV15 and TRBJ2-1; D possibly matches TRBD1 or TRBD2 (5 bases each). V was shortened by 0 bases and J by 6 bases, with 12 bases between the two germline ends. Germline values: CDR1 LNHNV, CDR2 YYDKDF (reference sequence). The CDR3 contains 15 residues. This chain's CDR3 is CATSRDGGQGNEQFF. The CDR3 bases are TGTGCCACCAGCAGAGATGGAGGTCAGGGCAATGAGCAGTTCTTC.

A word on this clone: Other DNA sequences in this sample translate to the same CDR3. This rearrangement joins TRBV6-4 to TRBJ2-6; TRBD1 might be the D (6 bases). Germline-derived CDR1 and CDR2 are MRHNA and SNTAGT. This CDR3 has 14 residues. Trimming stripped 4 bases from V and 2 bases from J, with 6 bases between. The DNA of the CDR3 is TGTGCCAGCAGTGGGGGGCCTGGGGCCAACGTCCTGACTTTC. This encodes CASSGGPGANVLTF.

The chain recombines TRBV7-3 with TRBJ2-2; D is ambiguous. CDR3 length equals 15 residues. Per germline, CDR1 SGHTA and CDR2 FQGTGA. Trimming shortened V by 2 bases and J by 4 bases, and 11 bases separated the two germline ends. Here the CDR3 reads CASSLALSGTGELFF. The CDR3, as DNA: TGTGCCAGCAGCTTAGCCCTATCGGGCACCGGGGAGCTGTTTTTT.

The chain joins TRBV16 to TRBJ2-3; 11 bases line up with TRBD2. CDR3 size: 17 residues. Germline values: CDR1 KGHSY, CDR2 FQNENV. Trimming removed 2 bases from V and 0 bases from J; junction bases left unmatched: 4. DNA of the CDR3: TGTGCCAGCAGCCAACTGACTAGCGGGATTAGCACAGATACGCAGTATTTT. This gives the protein CASSQLTSGISTDTQYF.

The chain employs TRBV5-6 and TRBJ1-1; tentatively, D is TRBD1 (6 bases). Germline lookup yields CDR1 SGHDT and CDR2 YYEEEE. The V end was cut by 3 bases, the J end by 1 base, with 10 bases between. The CDR3 has 14 residues. The CDR3 DNA reads TGTGCCAGCAGCTCTACAGGGCGGAACACTGAAGCTTTCTTT. As protein: CASSSTGRNTEAFF.

The table lists this clone with a few counts. This chain links TRBV5-6 with TRBJ2-7, with a weak D call TRBD2 (6 bases). There are 15 residues in the CDR3. Trimming pared 4 bases from V and 2 bases from J, leaving 16 bases between. Germline CDR1 SGHDT, CDR2 YYEEEE. For the CDR3, the DNA is TGTGCCAGCAGCCCGAAGGGCTGGGGGGCCTACGAGCAGTACTTC. It yields the protein CASSPKGWGAYEQYF.

This clone was seen more than once but under ten times. This sequence joins TRBV20-1 and TRBJ2-7, with 10 bases lining up with TRBD1. The length of the CDR3 is 10 residues. Germline V gives CDR1 DFQATT, CDR2 SNEGSKA (reference sequence). Trimming took 3 bases from V and 13 from J; bases not matched to a gene: 3. CDR3 nucleotide sequence: TGCAGTGCTAGTGGGGACAGGGGCTACTTC. This translates into CSASGDRGYF.

The chain joins TRBV18 to TRBJ2-1; maybe TRBD1 (6 bases). Germline V lookup: CDR1 KGHSH, CDR2 LQKENI. V shed 5 bases and J shed 5 bases, with 10 bases lying between them. The CDR3 extends over 13 amino acids. The CDR3 nucleotides are TGTGCCAGCTCATTTCGGACAGACAATGAGCAGTTCTTC. Amino acids: CASSFRTDNEQFF.

This chain links TRBV28 with TRBJ1-1; D gene uncertain. Germline V CDR1 and CDR2: MDHEN, SYDVKM. The CDR3 spans 14 residues. Trimming removed 5 bases from V and 3 bases from J, with 13 bases in between. CDR3 region: CASSPVGRHTEAFF. The CDR3 nucleotides read TGTGCCAGCAGTCCCGTTGGACGACACACTGAAGCTTTCTTT.

This clone was detected only a few times. The chain couples TRBV9 to TRBJ2-7, with TRBD1 as a possible D gene (6 bases). Trimming pared 2 bases from V and 5 bases from J, leaving 8 bases between. CDR3 size: 12 residues. Germline CDR1 is SGDLS and CDR2 is YYNGEE. CDR3 sequence reads: CASSVGDNEQYF. In nucleotides, the CDR3 is TGTGCCAGCAGCGTGGGGGACAACGAGCAGTACTTC. Supplemented by reference TRBV9 and TRBJ2-7, the full variable domain reads DSGVTQTPKHLITATGQRVTLRCSPRSGDLSVYWYQQSLDQGLQFLIQYYNGEERAKGNILERFSAQQFPDLHSELNLSSLELGDSALYFCASSVGDNEQYFGPGTRLTVT.

The chain joins TRBV7-8 to TRBJ2-7, with 7 bases fitting TRBD1. Germline CDR1 and CDR2: SGHVS and FQNEAQ. The CDR3 runs 13 residues. Germline trimming cut 3 bases from V and 3 bases from J; bases unmatched to any gene: 2. Here the CDR3 DNA reads TGTGCCAGCAGCTTCAACAGGGGCTACGAGCAGTACTTC. This translates into CASSFNRGYEQYF.

The rearrangement joins TRBV4-3 to TRBJ2-3; TRBD2 matches at 7 bases. The ends lost 4 bases at V and 8 bases at J; junction bases unmatched: 24. This CDR3 is built from 19 residues. CDR1 is LGHNA and CDR2 is YSLEER in the germline V gene. The CDR3 region has the DNA TGCGCCAGCAGCCCAGCTTCTATAGTGGGGGGGAATTCGCCCGGTACGCAGTATTTT. Translated: CASSPASIVGGNSPGTQYF.

J is TRBJ1-3 and V is TRBV5-1, with a tentative D call TRBD1 (5 bases). V lost 2 bases and J lost 0, with 15 bases in between. Per the germline V gene, CDR1 is SGHRS and CDR2 is YFSETQ. This CDR3 has 17 residues. CDR3 amino acids: CASSFIGVGSSGNTIYF. CDR3 coding DNA: TGCGCCAGCAGCTTTATAGGGGTCGGCTCCTCTGGAAACACCATATATTTT.

The chain uses TRBV5-1 and TRBJ1-1; the match to TRBD1 covers 7 bases. The germline gives CDR1 SGHRS, CDR2 YFSETQ. CDR3 size: 14 residues. J lost 6 bases, V lost 4 bases, and 9 bases had no gene match. The CDR3 region is CASSVQGPEAEAFF. CDR3 bases: TGCGCCAGCAGCGTACAGGGGCCAGAGGCTGAAGCTTTCTTT.

This clone was seen more than once but under ten times. This chain uses TRBV6-1 with TRBJ1-6, with 9 bases fitting TRBD1. The V gene end was trimmed by 7 bases and the J gene end by 7 bases; junction bases not matched to a gene: 5. There are 14 residues in the CDR3. Looked up from germline, CDR1 is MNHNS and CDR2 is SASEGT. The CDR3 reads CASNRQGGNSPLHF. For the CDR3, the DNA is TGTGCCAGCAATCGACAGGGGGGCAATTCACCCCTCCACTTT.

This chain uses TRBV29-1 with TRBJ2-7; D gene ambiguous. This CDR3 is built from 12 residues. Per germline, CDR1 SQVTM and CDR2 ANQGSEA. Trimming took 4 bases from V and 5 from J, leaving 12 bases between them. CDR3 DNA sequence: TGCAGCGTTGCATGGGTTTCCAACGAGCAGTACTTC. Amino acid sequence: CSVAWVSNEQYF.

V gene TRBV28 combines with J gene TRBJ1-5, with D unclear. Trimming removed 4 bases from V and 6 bases from J, with 7 bases in between. Germline lookup yields CDR1 MDHEN and CDR2 SYDVKM. The CDR3 sequence is 12 residues long. The CDR3 loop is CASSWGRQPQHF. In DNA form, the CDR3 reads TGTGCCAGCAGTTGGGGTCGTCAGCCCCAGCATTTT.